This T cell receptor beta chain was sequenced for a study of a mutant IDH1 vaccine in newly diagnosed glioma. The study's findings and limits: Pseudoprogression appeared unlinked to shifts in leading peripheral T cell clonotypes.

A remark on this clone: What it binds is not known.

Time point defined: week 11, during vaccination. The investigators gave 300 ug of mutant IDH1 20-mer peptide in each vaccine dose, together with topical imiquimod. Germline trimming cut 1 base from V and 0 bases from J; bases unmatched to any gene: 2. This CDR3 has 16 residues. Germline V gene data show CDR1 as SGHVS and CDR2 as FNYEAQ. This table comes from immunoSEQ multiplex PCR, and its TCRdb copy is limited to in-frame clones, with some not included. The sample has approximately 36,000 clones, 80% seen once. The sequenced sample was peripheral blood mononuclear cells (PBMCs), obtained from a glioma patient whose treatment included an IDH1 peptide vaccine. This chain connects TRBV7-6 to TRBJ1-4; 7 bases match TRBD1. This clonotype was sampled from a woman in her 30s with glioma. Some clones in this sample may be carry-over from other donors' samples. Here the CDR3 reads CASSLGQGATNEKLFF. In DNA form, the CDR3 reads TGTGCCAGCAGCTTAGGGCAGGGGGCAACTAATGAAAAACTGTTTTTT. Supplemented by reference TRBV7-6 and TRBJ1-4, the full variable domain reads GAGVSQSPRYKVTKRGQDVALRCDPISGHVSLYWYRQALGQGPEFLTYFNYEAQQDKSGLPNDRFSAERPEGSISTLTIQRTEQRDSAMYRCASSLGQGATNEKLFFGSGTQLSVL.